Sequencing of this TCR beta chain was carried out in a study of blood T cell repertoires in COVID-19 (dated by TCRdb to about 2020). A note on the overall study: Collaborator samples came from the United States, Italy and Spain and covered acute and convalescent phases of COVID-19. The prospective study material was composed of cDNA or gDNA derived from T cells, B-cell-depleted T cells, or PBMCs. A de-identified subject ID, COVID-19 status, age in years and sex were almost always included in the sample metadata. The repertoires were made available in a free public database intended to serve as a resource for research on the immune response to SARS-CoV-2. Deeply sampled blood TCRbeta repertoires from subjects exposed to, actively infected with, or recovered from COVID-19 were included in the dataset. The samples were drawn from the first 160 participants of the ongoing ImmuneRACE study and from over 950 subjects provided by 6 global collaborators. Where available, HLA class I and class II types were obtained from metadata supplied by the sample provider rather than from assay-based typing. What the work shows at the level of the full study, not this receptor alone: The quantity of clinical and demographic metadata differed by source and by participant and was supplied without curation.

The CDR3 starts with the cysteine, ends with the phenylalanine, and has 14 residues. Only CDR3 DNA remains: 42 bases, in frame from the first base. V is pruned by 7 bases and J by 3 bases, leaving 5 bases of the junction without a gene match. CDR1 MNHEY and CDR2 SMNVEV are derived from the germline V gene (reference sequence). In regard to this clone: Its target antigen remains unknown. No much larger clone exists at a distance of one base, and base qualities are not known.

Whole blood was collected in K2EDTA tubes by collaborating institutions according to the institutions' own protocols. Collaborator samples were shipped for TCRbeta analysis as frozen whole blood, isolated PBMCs, or DNA extracted from either sample type. TCRbeta CDR3 regions were amplified from genomic DNA by means of the immunoSEQ Assay, a bias-controlled multiplex PCR. As for the original processing: The number of nucleated cells in each sample was estimated from the amplification of reference gene primers within the assay. To quantify the absolute abundance of each unique TCRbeta CDR3 rearrangement, sequence reads were collapsed and filtered. Productive Simpson clonality was computed per sample as the square root of Simpson's diversity index over productive rearrangements. Entries here come from immuneACCESS through TCRdb and include only in-frame sequences with V and J called. Some clones fail to appear in such tables; in the studies checked, an unresolved V gene covers under half of the shortfall, and the cause of the remainder is unknown. The V and J calls and the clone size are those of that table, but D and trimming were determined from the DNA. The sample table lists around 230,000 clones, roughly 83% of them with a count of one. The ten largest account for approximately 9.6% of the sample.

Sequencing was carried out using peripheral blood. In this chain, TRBV27 is recombined with TRBJ2-3; the central 9 bases match TRBD1. This clonotype was sampled from a woman older than 75 with acute or convalescent COVID-19. Here is the DNA: TGTGCCAGCACCAGGGACAGGGCGACAGATACGCAGTATTTT. Its amino acids are CASTRDRATDTQYF.